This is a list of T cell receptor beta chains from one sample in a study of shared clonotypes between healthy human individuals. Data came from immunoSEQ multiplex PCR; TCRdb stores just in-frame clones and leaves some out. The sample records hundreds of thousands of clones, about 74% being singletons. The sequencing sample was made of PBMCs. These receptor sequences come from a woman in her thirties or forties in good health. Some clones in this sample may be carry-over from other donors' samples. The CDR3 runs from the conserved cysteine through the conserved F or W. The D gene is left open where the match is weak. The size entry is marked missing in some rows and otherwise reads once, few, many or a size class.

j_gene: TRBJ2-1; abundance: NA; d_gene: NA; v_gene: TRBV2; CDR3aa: CASRLGGNQYEQFF; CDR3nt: TGTGCCAGCAGGCTAGGTGGGAATCAATATGAGCAGTTCTTC
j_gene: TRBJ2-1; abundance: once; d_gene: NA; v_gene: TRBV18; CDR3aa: CASSPQGLGRNEQFF; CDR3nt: TGTGCCAGCTCACCCCAGGGGTTGGGGCGCAATGAGCAGTTCTTC
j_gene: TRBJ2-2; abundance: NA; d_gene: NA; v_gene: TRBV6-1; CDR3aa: CASRNPSRVPGELFF; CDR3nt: TGTGCCAGCAGGAACCCCTCCCGGGTGCCCGGGGAGCTGTTTTTT
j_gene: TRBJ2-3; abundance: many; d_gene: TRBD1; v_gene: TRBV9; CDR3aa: CASSVEAGQAPTDTQYF; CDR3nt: TGTGCCAGCAGCGTAGAGGCCGGACAGGCCCCCACAGATACGCAGTATTTT
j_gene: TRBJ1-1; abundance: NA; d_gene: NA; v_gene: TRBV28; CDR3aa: CASSLSPQNTEAFF; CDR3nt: TGTGCCAGCAGTTTATCACCACAGAACACTGAAGCTTTCTTT
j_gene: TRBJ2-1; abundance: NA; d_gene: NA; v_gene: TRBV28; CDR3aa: CASSLQPGPVIYEQFF; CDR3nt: TGTGCCAGCAGTCTGCAGCCGGGACCCGTGATTTATGAGCAGTTCTTC
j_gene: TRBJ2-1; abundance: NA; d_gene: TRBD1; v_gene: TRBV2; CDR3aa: CASSEIRGRGDEQFF; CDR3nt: TGTGCCAGCAGTGAAATTAGGGGGCGCGGTGATGAGCAGTTCTTC
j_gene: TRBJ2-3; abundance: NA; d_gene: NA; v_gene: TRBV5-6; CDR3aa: CASSQSGSTDTQYF; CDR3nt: TGTGCCAGCAGTCAATCCGGTAGCACAGATACGCAGTATTTT
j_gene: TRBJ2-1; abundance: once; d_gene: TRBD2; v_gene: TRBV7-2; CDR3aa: CASSSSLASGGEQFF; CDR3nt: TGTGCCAGCAGCTCATCACTCGCTTCGGGAGGAGAGCAGTTCTTC
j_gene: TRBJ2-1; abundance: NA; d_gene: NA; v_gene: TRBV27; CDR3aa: CASSLFYAYNEQFF; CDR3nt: TGTGCCAGCAGTTTATTTTACGCCTACAATGAGCAGTTCTTC
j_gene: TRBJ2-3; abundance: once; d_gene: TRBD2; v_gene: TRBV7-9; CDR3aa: CASLQLAGASDTQYF; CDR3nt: TGTGCCAGCCTTCAACTAGCGGGAGCTTCAGATACGCAGTATTTT
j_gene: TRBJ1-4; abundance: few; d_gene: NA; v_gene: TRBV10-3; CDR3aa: CAISEAEGEKLFF; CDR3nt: TGTGCCATCAGTGAGGCTGAGGGGGAAAAACTGTTTTTT
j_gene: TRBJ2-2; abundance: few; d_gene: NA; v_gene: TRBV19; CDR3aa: CASSTLTSHTGELFF; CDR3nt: TGTGCCAGTAGTACTCTTACAAGCCACACCGGGGAGCTGTTTTTT
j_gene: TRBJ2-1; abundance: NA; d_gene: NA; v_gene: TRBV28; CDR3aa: CASAGTGNNEQFF; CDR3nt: TGTGCCAGCGCCGGGACTGGAAACAATGAGCAGTTCTTC
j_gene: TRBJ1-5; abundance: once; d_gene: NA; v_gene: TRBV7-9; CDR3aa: CASSSFGETGSNQPQHF; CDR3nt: TGTGCCAGCAGCTCCTTTGGGGAGACGGGTAGCAATCAGCCCCAGCATTTT
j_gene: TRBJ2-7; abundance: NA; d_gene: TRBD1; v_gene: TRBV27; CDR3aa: CASSCPVLQYRGEQYF; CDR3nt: TGTGCCAGCAGTTGTCCAGTATTACAATACAGGGGGGAGCAGTACTTC
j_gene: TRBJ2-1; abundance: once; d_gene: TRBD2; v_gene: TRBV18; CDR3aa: CASSTREGEQFF; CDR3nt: TGTGCCAGCTCTACGAGGGAGGGGGAGCAGTTCTTC
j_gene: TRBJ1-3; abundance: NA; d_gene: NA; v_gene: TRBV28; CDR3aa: CASILGGSGNTIYF; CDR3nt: TGTGCCAGCATCCTGGGGGGCTCTGGAAACACCATATATTTT
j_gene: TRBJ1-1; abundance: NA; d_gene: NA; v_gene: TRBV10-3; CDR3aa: CATGTPDTLNTEAFF; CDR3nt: TGTGCCACCGGGACACCGGATACCTTGAACACTGAAGCTTTCTTT
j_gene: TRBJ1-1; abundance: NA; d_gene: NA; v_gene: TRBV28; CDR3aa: CASTLPRGGEAFF; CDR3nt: TGTGCCAGCACCCTCCCCCGGGGCGGGGAAGCTTTCTTT
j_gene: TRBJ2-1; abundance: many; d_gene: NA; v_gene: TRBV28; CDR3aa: CASSLTGEPYNEQFF; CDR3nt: TGTGCCAGCAGTTTGACGGGAGAACCCTACAATGAGCAGTTCTTC
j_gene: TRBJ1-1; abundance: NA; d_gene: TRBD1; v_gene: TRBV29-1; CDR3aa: CSVRGRAGGVTEAFF; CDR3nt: TGCAGCGTTCGGGGTCGGGCAGGGGGCGTCACTGAAGCTTTCTTT
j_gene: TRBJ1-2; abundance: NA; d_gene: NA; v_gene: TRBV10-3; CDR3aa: CAISESLIQAYGYTF; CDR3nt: TGTGCCATCAGTGAGTCGCTCATACAAGCGTATGGCTACACCTTC
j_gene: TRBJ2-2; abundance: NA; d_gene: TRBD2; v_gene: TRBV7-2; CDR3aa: CASSLMILAGAGELFF; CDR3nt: TGTGCCAGCAGCTTAATGATATTAGCGGGAGCCGGGGAGCTGTTTTTT
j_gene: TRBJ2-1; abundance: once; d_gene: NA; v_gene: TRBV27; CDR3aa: CASSLRRTANEQFF; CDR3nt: TGTGCCAGCAGTTTAAGACGGACAGCCAATGAGCAGTTCTTC